This T cell receptor (beta chain) was profiled in a study of T cells in Graves' hyperthyroidism and ophthalmopathy. TCR beta CDR3 region amplification was performed from RNA transcripts. The TCR CDR3 first-round RT-PCR relied on the HTBI primer set. MiXCR, applied by TCRdb to the multiplex PCR reads, yields one record per CDR3 protein. The table has 490,000 or so distinct CDR3 sequences, around a fifth seen once. The sample consisted of blood. The source is a woman in her seventies with Graves' ophthalmopathy.

The CDR3 DNA sequence: TGTGCCAGCAGCTTATTCCTTCTGGGGACCGGGGAGCTGTTTTTT. Its protein product is CASSLFLLGTGELFF. V and J are TRBV7-8 and TRBJ2-2; no clear D gene. V lost 2 bases and J 5 bases, leaving 12 bases between the germline ends. This CDR3 has 15 amino acids. CDR1 is SGHVS and CDR2 is FQNEAQ in the germline V gene.